Following are 31 T cell receptor beta chains from one sample sequenced in a study of cytomegalovirus exposure and HLA in healthy donors (dated by TCRdb to about 2017). Library preparation used the immunoSEQ multiplex PCR assay. Held by TCRdb, this immuneACCESS table contains in-frame sequences only and omits some clones. Under half of the omission traces to an unresolved V gene where checked; the cause of the rest is unknown. Counted in this sample were a few hundred thousand clones; about 90% of them appeared once. Of the sample, 12% falls within the top ten clones. The source material was PBMCs. All receptors derive from a man aged 18 to 29 in good health and CMV-seropositive.

This clone was found a few times. An end of the junction does not agree with germline; a read error may underlie this. The gene calls are TRBV6-6 and TRBJ1-1, with 10 positions matching TRBD1. Germline assignment: CDR1 MNHNY and CDR2 SVGAGI (reference sequence). The CDR3 is 11 residues long. The CDR3 nucleotides are TGTGCCAGCAGTCGGGACAGGGGTTGGGTCTTT. This gives the protein CASSRDRGWVF.

The chain employs TRBV5-1 and TRBJ2-5; 14 nucleotides agree with TRBD2. Germline V gene sequence: CDR1 SGHRS, CDR2 YFSETQ. V shed 4 bases, J shed 9 bases, and the junction held 8 bases outside the gene matches. The CDR3 is 15 amino acids. The CDR3 DNA reads TGCGCCAGCAGCCTGACTAGCGGGAGGGCCGCGTCCCAGTACTTC. This sequence encodes CASSLTSGRAASQYF.

This clone was found once. The V gene is TRBV6-1, the J gene TRBJ1-5, with 7 bases that match TRBD1. The V and J ends lost 6 bases and 2 bases, in that order; junction bases with no gene match: 7. The CDR3 has 15 amino acids. Germline CDR1 and CDR2: MNHNS and SASEGT. This CDR3 reads CASSPRRGGNQPQHF. The CDR3 DNA reads as TGTGCCAGCAGCCCGCGCAGGGGGGGCAATCAGCCCCAGCATTTT.

The chain carries TRBV2 and TRBJ2-2; D gene ambiguous. Per germline, CDR1 SNHLY and CDR2 FYNNEI. V was shortened by 8 bases and J by 7 bases, with 14 bases between the two germline ends. The CDR3 sequence is 13 residues long. This chain's CDR3 is CASGKIMDGELFF. Written as DNA, the CDR3 is TGTGCCAGCGGGAAGATCATGGACGGGGAGCTGTTTTTT.

The chain recombines TRBV6-5 with TRBJ2-4; TRBD2 matches at 15 bases. Germline CDR1 is MNHEY and CDR2 is SVGAGI. The CDR3 loop spans 15 amino acids. V dropped 5 bases and J dropped 9; count of bases not matched to a gene: 5. In DNA, the CDR3 is TGTGCCAGCAGTGGGACTAGCGGGAGGAGGGGCATTCAGTACTTC. Encoded protein: CASSGTSGRRGIQYF.

V is TRBV7-6 and J is TRBJ1-5; the D gene is possibly TRBD1 (6 bases). CDR1 and CDR2 from the germline V gene are SGHVS and FNYEAQ. The V and J ends lost 4 bases and 0 bases respectively, with 10 bases between them. This CDR3 is 15 amino acids long. CDR3 protein: CASSSGTTSNQPQHF. CDR3 nucleotides: TGTGCCAGCAGCTCCGGGACAACTAGCAATCAGCCCCAGCATTTT.

V usage is TRBV5-1 and J usage is TRBJ2-5; 9 bases line up with TRBD2. Germline loops: CDR1 SGHRS, CDR2 YFSETQ. V trimming: 0 bases; J trimming: 5 bases; junction bases outside the gene matches: 5. The CDR3 sequence is 15 residues long. The CDR3 coding sequence is TGCGCCAGCAGCTTGGGTAGCGGGAGAGTGGAGACCCAGTACTTC. The encoded protein is CASSLGSGRVETQYF.

This chain joins TRBV6-1 and TRBJ2-4; 8 bases map to TRBD1. The CDR3 covers 14 residues. Per the germline V gene, CDR1 is MNHNS and CDR2 is SASEGT. V was clipped by 6 bases and J by 9 bases; unmatched bases: 10. CDR3 nucleotides: TGTGCCAGCAGCCCCGGGACAGGAAAAGTCATTCAGTACTTC. Its translation is CASSPGTGKVIQYF.

The rearrangement joins TRBV5-4 to TRBJ2-2, with D perhaps TRBD2 (6 bases). Germline V gene lookup returns CDR1 SGHNT and CDR2 YYREEE (reference sequence). CDR3 length equals 15 residues. The V end lost 3 bases, the J end lost 2 bases, and 11 bases lay between the germline ends. The CDR3 here is CASSSGGSNTGELFF. In DNA form, the CDR3 reads TGTGCCAGCAGCTCTGGGGGGAGTAACACCGGGGAGCTGTTTTTT. The whole variable domain, remainder taken from reference TRBV5-4 and TRBJ2-2, is ETGVTQSPTHLIKTRGQQVTLRCSSQSGHNTVSWYQQALGQGPQFIFQYYREEENGRGNFPPRFSGLQFPNYSSELNVNALELDDSALYLCASSSGGSNTGELFFGEGSRLTVL.

The chain recombines TRBV4-3 with TRBJ1-5; no clear D. Germline-derived CDR1 and CDR2 are LGHNA and YSLEER. V was cut by 0 bases and J by 7 bases, with 13 bases left in between. This CDR3 comprises 15 residues. CDR3 sequence (DNA): TGCGCCAGCAGCCAAGATCGAGGCCGCGGACAGCCCCAGCATTTT. Amino acid sequence: CASSQDRGRGQPQHF.

The rearrangement links TRBV6-5 to TRBJ2-1; the D gene is possibly TRBD2 (5 bases). The ends were cut back, 6 bases at V and 2 bases at J, with 11 bases in the middle. Germline V CDR1 and CDR2: MNHEY, SVGAGI. The CDR3 length is 14 residues. CDR3 region: CASSSSGTYNEQFF. The CDR3 nucleotides are TGTGCCAGCAGCTCCAGCGGCACCTACAATGAGCAGTTCTTC.

The chain has TRBV27 and TRBJ2-5; D uncertain. Per germline, CDR1 MNHEY and CDR2 SMNVEV (reference sequence). This CDR3 contains 13 residues. V was clipped by 2 bases and J by 1 base, with 5 bases between them. The CDR3 sequence: CASSLGFQETQYF. In DNA, the CDR3 is TGTGCCAGCAGTTTAGGCTTCCAAGAGACCCAGTACTTC.

On this clone: Other DNA sequences in the sample encode the same CDR3. This sequence joins TRBV27 and TRBJ1-2, with D perhaps TRBD1 (6 bases). V was pared by 2 bases and J by 0 bases, with 7 bases between. Germline values: CDR1 MNHEY, CDR2 SMNVEV (reference sequence). The CDR3 is 14 residues long. The CDR3 DNA follows: TGTGCCAGCAGTTTACAGGGGACTAACTATGGCTACACCTTC. Its protein product is CASSLQGTNYGYTF.

About this clone: The identical CDR3 is also encoded by other nucleotide sequences in the sample. The V gene is TRBV29-1, the J gene TRBJ2-7; the D is unclear. The CDR3 covers 14 residues. Germline V gene lookup returns CDR1 SQVTM and CDR2 ANQGSEA. Trimming took 5 bases from V and 5 from J, leaving 19 bases between them. CDR3 DNA: TGCAGCGTTAGCCTGGGTGGGCCGGTAGACGAGCAGTACTTC. This codes for CSVSLGGPVDEQYF.

The V gene is TRBV4-1, the J gene TRBJ2-3; 9 nucleotides agree with TRBD2. V dropped 0 bases and J dropped 4; count of bases not matched to a gene: 8. The CDR3 covers 17 residues. Germline lookup yields CDR1 MGHRA and CDR2 YSYEKL. CDR3 loop: CASSQDDQGLAADTQYF. The CDR3 region has the DNA TGCGCCAGCAGCCAAGACGATCAGGGACTAGCCGCAGATACGCAGTATTTT.

This clone was counted a few times. The chain combines TRBV6-6 with TRBJ2-5, with D tentatively TRBD2 (6 bases). The CDR3 runs 14 residues. V was pared by 2 bases and J by 2 bases, with 9 bases between. CDR1 MNHNY and CDR2 SVGAGI come from the germline V gene (reference sequence). CDR3 in amino acids: CASSYTGRQETQYF. CDR3 in DNA: TGTGCCAGCAGTTACACGGGGAGGCAAGAGACCCAGTACTTC.

This clone has only one observation. The chain joins TRBV9 to TRBJ1-4, with D perhaps TRBD1 (5 bases). The length of the CDR3 is 15 residues. Germline assignment: CDR1 SGDLS and CDR2 YYNGEE. V was cut by 8 bases and J by 6 bases, with 20 bases left in between. The CDR3, as DNA: TGTGCCAGTTCCCGCAGAGGTAGGGGTGATGAAAAACTGTTTTTT. It encodes CASSRRGRGDEKLFF.

The rearrangement uses TRBV15 and TRBJ2-7; D gene uncertain. The CDR3 is 18 residues long. Germline CDR1 reads LNHNV; CDR2 reads YYDKDF (reference sequence). Trimming stripped 3 bases from V and 1 base from J, with 22 bases between. Written as DNA, the CDR3 is TGTGCCACCAGCAGCCGCCGGGCCAAAAGCGCCCGATCCTACGAGCAGTACTTC. Protein: CATSSRRAKSARSYEQYF.

The rearrangement links TRBV11-3 to TRBJ2-5, with 10 bases aligning to TRBD1. V was pared by 5 bases and J by 3 bases, with 6 bases of the junction left unmatched. Germline-derived CDR1 and CDR2 are SGHNT and YENEEA. The CDR3 totals 15 residues. The CDR3 loop is CASSRGTGAEETQYF. The DNA of the CDR3 is TGTGCCAGCAGCCGCGGGACAGGGGCGGAAGAGACCCAGTACTTC.

Note on this clone: Germline is not matched at one junction end, which may reflect a read error. The chain is built from TRBV7-2 and TRBJ2-7; D possibly corresponds to TRBD2 (6 bases). The germline CDR1 and CDR2 sequences are SGHTA and FQGNSA. The CDR3 extends over 12 amino acids. The chain's CDR3 is CASSGRLGVFHF. DNA for the CDR3: TGTGCCAGCAGCGGAAGACTAGGGGTTTTTCACTTC.

The chain uses TRBV10-3 and TRBJ1-2; D may be TRBD1 (6 bases). Germline V gene lookup returns CDR1 ENHRY and CDR2 SYGVKD. Trimming stripped 6 bases from V and 2 bases from J, with 16 bases between. The CDR3 covers 15 residues. The CDR3 region is CAIRAPQQGNYGYTF. CDR3 nucleotides: TGTGCCATCAGGGCCCCCCAACAGGGAAACTATGGCTACACCTTC.

The rearrangement links TRBV29-1 to TRBJ1-1; D call uncertain. V gave up 7 bases and J gave up 0 bases, with 15 bases separating them. CDR1 and CDR2 (germline): SQVTM, ANQGSEA. This CDR3 contains 14 residues. The CDR3 nucleotides are TGCAGCGCCTGTCCTCGGGTCATGAACACTGAAGCTTTCTTT. Its translation: CSACPRVMNTEAFF.

This chain uses TRBV29-1 with TRBJ2-5; D remains unclear. Trimming shortened V by 4 bases and J by 5 bases, and 14 bases separated the two germline ends. Germline lookup yields CDR1 SQVTM and CDR2 ANQGSEA. This CDR3 has 13 amino acids. CDR3 protein: CSVGVRLIETQYF. The CDR3 DNA is TGCAGCGTTGGAGTGAGACTGATCGAGACCCAGTACTTC.

This sequence joins TRBV19 and TRBJ1-5; D remains unclear. The V gene lost 3 bases and the J gene lost 2 bases, with 8 bases spanning the gap. The CDR3 spans 14 residues. CDR1 is LNHDA, CDR2 SQIVND, per germline (reference sequence). In DNA, the CDR3 is TGTGCCAGTAGTATCGAAGGAGGCAATCAGCCCCAGCATTTT. Amino acids: CASSIEGGNQPQHF.

This clone was counted between two and nine times. The V gene is TRBV27, the J gene TRBJ2-7; D is possibly TRBD2 (6 bases). V was clipped by 7 bases and J by 3 bases, with 19 bases between them. The CDR3 is 15 residues long. Germline V gives CDR1 MNHEY, CDR2 SMNVEV (reference sequence). CDR3 sequence (DNA): TGTGCCAGCACCAAAAGGGCAGCGGAGGGCTACGAGCAGTACTTC. This encodes CASTKRAAEGYEQYF.

The rearrangement joins TRBV27 to TRBJ2-6, with D hard to call. From germline, CDR1 is MNHEY and CDR2 SMNVEV (reference sequence). The CDR3 loop spans 15 amino acids. The germline V and J ends were trimmed by 2 bases and 0 bases, with 5 bases remaining between them. This CDR3 reads CASSLMFSGANVLTF. The CDR3 DNA reads as TGTGCCAGCAGTTTAATGTTCTCTGGGGCCAACGTCCTGACTTTC.

The chain carries TRBV5-4 and TRBJ2-5; TRBD2 agrees at 8 bases. J was trimmed by 5 bases and V by 6 bases; bases with no gene match: 12. The germline V gene has CDR1 SGHNT and CDR2 YYREEE (reference sequence). CDR3 size: 15 residues. CDR3 amino acids: CASTHSGVRPETQYF. CDR3 DNA sequence: TGTGCCAGCACCCATAGCGGGGTCCGACCCGAGACCCAGTACTTC.

The chain recombines TRBV6-5 with TRBJ1-2, with 7 bases matching TRBD1. Trimming took 2 bases from V and 3 from J; bases not matched to a gene: 3. The germline V gene has CDR1 MNHEY and CDR2 SVGAGI. This CDR3 is built from 14 residues. The DNA for the CDR3 is TGTGCCAGCAGTTACAAGGGGGCGTACTATGGCTACACCTTC. Translating gives CASSYKGAYYGYTF.

This clone has only a few counts. The genes are TRBV11-2 and TRBJ1-1; the D is unclear. Deletions cut 1 base from V and 4 bases from J, with 7 bases between. The germline V gene has CDR1 SGHAT and CDR2 FQNNGV. The length of the CDR3 is 13 residues. CDR3 bases: TGTGCCAGCAGCTTAGTACAGAGCACTGAAGCTTTCTTT. The encoded protein is CASSLVQSTEAFF.

The chain has TRBV7-9 and TRBJ2-2; either TRBD1 or TRBD2 may fit D (5 bases each). V was clipped by 1 base and J by 7 bases, with 13 bases between them. This CDR3 is 15 amino acids long. CDR1 SEHNR and CDR2 FQNEAQ come from the germline V gene (reference sequence). DNA for the CDR3: TGTGCCAGCAGCTTAGTGTCCGGGGCCGTCGGGGAGCTGTTTTTT. It translates to CASSLVSGAVGELFF.

This chain links TRBV2 with TRBJ1-2, with D unresolved. Trimming took off 4 bases at V and 5 bases at J, with 11 bases between the two ends. CDR1 is SNHLY and CDR2 is FYNNEI in the germline V gene. This CDR3 has 13 residues. The CDR3: CASSVAGFYGYTF. The DNA of the CDR3 is TGTGCCAGCAGTGTTGCCGGATTTTATGGCTACACCTTC.